Shown below are 23 T cell receptor beta chains from a single sample sequenced in a study of T cells after yellow fever vaccination. A single record per CDR3 protein comes from TCRdb applying MiXCR to the 5' RACE reads. The data show 350,000 to 450,000 distinct CDR3 sequences, around a sixth seen once. The sequencing used PBMCs, collected before the yellow fever booster vaccination. The receptor set was obtained from a man younger than 35 who received the YFV17D yellow fever vaccine.

This clonotype was recorded a few times. The V call is TRBV24-1, the J call TRBJ1-1, with TRBD1 as a possible D gene (6 bases). The CDR3 spans 13 residues. Trimming removed 4 bases from V and 8 bases from J, with 13 bases in between. The germline gives CDR1 KGHDR, CDR2 SFDVKD. The CDR3 sequence is CATSDPGQTEAFF. In DNA, the CDR3 is TGTGCCACCAGTGACCCAGGACAGACCGAAGCTTTCTTT.

The rearrangement links TRBV4-2 to TRBJ1-1; D unclear. The germline V gene encodes CDR1 LGHNA and CDR2 YNFKEQ. Trimming took off 0 bases at V and 6 bases at J, with 8 bases between the two ends. The CDR3 spans 13 residues. CDR3: CASSQDQYAEAFF. The CDR3 DNA sequence: TGTGCCAGCAGCCAAGATCAGTATGCTGAAGCTTTCTTT.

This clonotype was counted at least ten times. V is TRBV5-1 and J is TRBJ1-1; D gene unclear. The V gene's germline CDR1 is SGHRS and CDR2 YFSETQ. This CDR3 comprises 14 residues. V was pared by 0 bases and J by 1 base, with 7 bases between. The CDR3 DNA follows: TGCGCCAGCAGCTTGGACGGGCAGAACACTGAAGCTTTCTTT. Translating gives CASSLDGQNTEAFF.

This clonotype has only a few counts. The rearrangement links TRBV12-3 or TRBV12-4 to TRBJ2-5, with 7 bases matching TRBD2. There are 15 residues in the CDR3. V dropped 0 bases and J dropped 7; count of bases not matched to a gene: 8. Here the CDR3 reads CASSLAGREGGTQYF. In DNA, the CDR3 is TGTGCCAGCAGTTTAGCGGGGAGGGAAGGCGGGACCCAGTACTTC.

The V and J genes are TRBV9 and TRBJ2-3, with 12 bases fitting TRBD2. The CDR3 extends over 17 amino acids. CDR1 SGDLS and CDR2 YYNGEE come from the germline V gene. V lost 3 bases and J lost 3; bases outside the gene matches: 8. The CDR3 sequence is CASSESLTSGGTDTQYF. DNA of the CDR3: TGTGCCAGCAGCGAGTCCCTGACTAGCGGGGGTACAGATACGCAGTATTTT.

This clonotype was picked up many times. The CDR3 region is CASSATDTQYF. The CDR3 DNA follows: TGTGCCAGCAGTGCCACAGATACGCAGTATTTT. J is TRBJ2-3 and V is TRBV7-2; D not certain. The germline V gene has CDR1 SGHTA and CDR2 FQGNSA. The CDR3 is 11 amino acids. V was clipped by 6 bases and J by 2 bases, with 3 bases between them. Together with reference TRBV7-2 and TRBJ2-3, the CDR3 gives the full variable domain: GAGVSQSPSNKVTEKGKDVELRCDPISGHTALYWYRQSLGQGLEFLIYFQGNSAPDKSGLPSDRFSAERTGGSVSTLTIQRTQQEDSAVYLCASSATDTQYFGPGTRLTVL.

V and J are TRBV12-3 or TRBV12-4 and TRBJ1-3; D is possibly TRBD1 (5 bases). V lost 11 bases, J lost 7 bases, and 21 bases lay in between. There are 14 residues in the CDR3. The CDR3 DNA follows: TGTGCCGTGGCAGCGAGGGGAAAGGGCAACACCATATATTTT. It translates to CAVAARGKGNTIYF.

The chain carries TRBV6-1 and TRBJ2-2; D gene unclear. The V end was cut by 2 bases, the J end by 0 bases, with 7 bases between. Germline V gene lookup returns CDR1 MNHNS and CDR2 SASEGT. The CDR3 covers 15 residues. The CDR3: CASSERRTNTGELFF. CDR3 DNA: TGTGCCAGCAGTGAAAGACGGACGAACACCGGGGAGCTGTTTTTT.

This clonotype has ten or more counts. The chain employs TRBV18 and TRBJ1-1; 10 bases are shared with TRBD1. The junction had 4 bases not matched to a gene; V was cut back by 2 bases and J by 10 bases. CDR1 KGHSH and CDR2 LQKENI come from the germline V gene. The CDR3 runs 13 residues. The CDR3 here is CASSPSDRGAAFF. The DNA of the CDR3 is TGTGCCAGCTCACCATCGGACAGGGGGGCAGCTTTCTTT.

J is TRBJ2-2 and V is TRBV6-6; the D gene is possibly TRBD1 (6 bases). Germline V gene data show CDR1 as MNHNY and CDR2 as SVGAGI (reference sequence). This CDR3 has 15 amino acids. V gave up 10 bases and J gave up 6 bases, with 21 bases separating them. The CDR3 bases are TGTGCCACGCACAGGGTTAGCAGAAAGGCCGGGGAGCTGTTTTTT. Its protein product is CATHRVSRKAGELFF.

This chain links TRBV5-4 with TRBJ2-3; 9 bases are shared with TRBD1. Looked up from germline, CDR1 is SGHNT and CDR2 is YYREEE (reference sequence). J gave up 6 bases and V 4 bases, and 6 bases lay outside the gene matches. The CDR3 loop spans 14 amino acids. CDR3 amino acids: CASSPGQGMDTQYF. The CDR3 nucleotides read TGTGCCAGCAGCCCGGGACAGGGCATGGATACGCAGTATTTT.

The V and J genes are TRBV7-9 and TRBJ2-7; 7 nucleotides agree with TRBD2. Germline V lookup: CDR1 SEHNR, CDR2 FQNEAQ (reference sequence). V lost 5 bases and J lost 9; bases outside the gene matches: 13. The CDR3 has 14 amino acids. CDR3 nucleotides: TGTGCCAGCAGCCGGGAGGAAGACCTACGGGCGCAGTACTTC. This sequence encodes CASSREEDLRAQYF.

The gene calls are TRBV10-3 and TRBJ1-5; D remains ambiguous. Germline loops: CDR1 ENHRY, CDR2 SYGVKD. The germline V and J ends were trimmed by 3 bases and 0 bases, with 6 bases remaining between them. CDR3 length: 14 amino acids. For the CDR3, the DNA is TGTGCCATCAGTGACCGGGATAGCAATCAGCCCCAGCATTTT. It specifies CAISDRDSNQPQHF.

The chain carries TRBV4-1 and TRBJ2-6, with D tentatively TRBD1 or TRBD2 (6 bases each). The CDR3 runs to 17 residues. CDR1 and CDR2 from the germline V gene are MGHRA and YSYEKL. Trimming cost V 4 bases and J 0 bases, with 13 bases left between them. The CDR3, as DNA: TGCGCCAGCAGCCGGGGGGCGGGGCCCTCTGGGGCCAACGTCCTGACTTTC. This codes for CASSRGAGPSGANVLTF.

The table lists this clonotype with a few counts. The gene calls are TRBV4-2 and TRBJ2-6; 7 bases line up with TRBD1. CDR3 length equals 17 residues. The germline CDR1 and CDR2 sequences are LGHNA and YNFKEQ. V trimming: 0 bases; J trimming: 2 bases; junction bases outside the gene matches: 4. The CDR3 coding sequence is TGTGCCAGCAGCCAAGAAATTGACAGGGCTGGGGCCAACGTCCTGACTTTC. This gives the protein CASSQEIDRAGANVLTF.

The chain recombines TRBV12-3 or TRBV12-4 with TRBJ1-6; 7 positions agree with TRBD1. This CDR3 comprises 15 residues. The V segment lost 3 bases and the J segment 10 bases; nucleotides outside the gene matches: 9. The CDR3 bases are TGTGCCAGCAGTTTCGAGGGCAGGGGGTTATCACCCCTCCACTTT. It encodes CASSFEGRGLSPLHF.

This clonotype was seen a few times. The V gene is TRBV7-2, the J gene TRBJ1-4; TRBD1 is a possible D gene (6 bases). The germline V gene has CDR1 SGHTA and CDR2 FQGNSA. The length of the CDR3 is 16 residues. V was cut by 1 base and J by 7 bases, with 16 bases left in between. This chain's CDR3 is CASSLVGGAAGEKLFF. CDR3 DNA: TGTGCCAGCAGCTTAGTCGGGGGGGCGGCGGGTGAAAAACTGTTTTTT.

This clonotype was counted ten times or more. The chain carries TRBV6-5 and TRBJ1-2, with TRBD1 matching over 9 bases. Germline V gene sequence: CDR1 MNHEY, CDR2 SVGAGI. The CDR3 is made up of 12 amino acids. With V trimmed by 5 bases and J by 9 bases, 4 bases remained unmatched. For the CDR3, the DNA is TGTGCCAGCAGTCCGGGACAGGGTCGCTACACCTTC. This gives the protein CASSPGQGRYTF.

The rearrangement links TRBV4-1 to TRBJ1-1; maybe TRBD1 (6 bases). V dropped 8 bases and J dropped 1 base, with 17 bases sitting between them. CDR1 is MGHRA, CDR2 YSYEKL, per germline. CDR3 length equals 15 residues. The CDR3 reads CASRPLGDKNTEAFF. As DNA, the CDR3 is TGCGCCAGCCGCCCCCTTGGGGACAAGAACACTGAAGCTTTCTTT.

This clonotype showed up just a few times. The V and J genes are TRBV6-5 and TRBJ2-1; D remains ambiguous. Germline values: CDR1 MNHEY, CDR2 SVGAGI. There are 12 residues in the CDR3. Trimming took 2 bases from V and 8 from J, leaving 7 bases between them. The CDR3 DNA sequence: TGTGCCAGCAGTTACGGGGATGATGAGCAGTTCTTC. This gives the protein CASSYGDDEQFF.

This chain connects TRBV7-9 to TRBJ1-1; D ambiguous. V was clipped by 5 bases and J by 1 base, with 11 bases between them. This CDR3 region has 14 residues. The V gene's germline CDR1 is SEHNR and CDR2 FQNEAQ (reference sequence). The CDR3 reads CASSRKGTNTEAFF. DNA for the CDR3: TGTGCCAGCAGCAGAAAGGGCACGAACACTGAAGCTTTCTTT.

This clonotype was seen only a few times. The rearrangement links TRBV7-2 to TRBJ2-7; tentative D call: TRBD1 (7 bases). Per germline, CDR1 SGHTA and CDR2 FQGNSA. The ends were cut back, 4 bases at V and 0 bases at J, with 10 bases in the middle. The CDR3 has 14 residues. This CDR3 reads CASSSGGSSYEQYF. In DNA form, the CDR3 reads TGTGCCAGCAGCTCAGGGGGGAGCTCCTACGAGCAGTACTTC.

This chain links TRBV7-2 with TRBJ2-3; a weak D match, TRBD1 (5 bases). From germline, CDR1 is SGHTA and CDR2 FQGNSA. This CDR3 has 13 residues. Trimming took 4 bases from V and 6 from J, leaving 11 bases between them. The CDR3 here is CASSSAGWDTQYF. The CDR3 DNA follows: TGTGCCAGCAGCTCGGCAGGGTGGGATACGCAGTATTTT.